These T cell receptor beta chains were read from a single sample in a study of T cell changes during pregnancy in multiple sclerosis. Measured with immunoSEQ multiplex PCR; TCRdb has only the in-frame clones, and not every one. The table lists tens of thousands of clones, around 91% of them singletons. The input for sequencing was CD8+ T cells from peripheral blood mononuclear cells, taken in the second trimester of pregnancy. The source is a female donor with multiple sclerosis, enrolled in a pregnancy study. CDR3s include the opening cysteine and the closing phenylalanine or tryptophan. D genes are given only for firm matches. Not every row has a clone size; where given, it reads once, few, many or a size class.

size,D,V,J,CDR3,DNA
NA,TRBD1,TRBV9,TRBJ2-7,CASSDGTGGVYEQYF,TGTGCCAGCAGCGACGGGACAGGTGGAGTCTACGAGCAGTACTTC
NA,TRBD2,TRBV7-6,TRBJ2-6,CASSTLSGLAGPRRSGANVLTF,TGTGCCAGCAGCACTCTTTCGGGGCTAGCGGGACCAAGACGATCTGGGGCCAACGTCCTGACTTTC
NA,TRBD1,TRBV5-1,TRBJ1-2,CASRFAGGGYTF,TGCGCCAGCAGATTTGCAGGGGGTGGCTACACCTTC
NA,TRBD1,TRBV6-1,TRBJ1-2,CASRPDRIYGYTF,TGTGCCAGCAGACCGGACAGGATCTATGGCTACACCTTC
once,NA,TRBV7-2,TRBJ1-2,CASSHGLGPGYGYTF,TGTGCCAGCAGCCATGGTTTAGGTCCGGGCTATGGCTACACCTTC
few,TRBD2,TRBV6-5,TRBJ2-3,CASKAGGVTDTQYF,TGTGCCAGCAAAGCGGGAGGGGTCACAGATACGCAGTATTTT
NA,TRBD1,TRBV7-6,TRBJ1-5,CASSPTSGTGDNQPQHF,TGTGCCAGCAGCCCAACCTCGGGGACAGGGGATAATCAGCCCCAGCATTTT
NA,TRBD1,TRBV27,TRBJ1-3,CASSMTGSNSGNTIYF,TGTGCCAGCAGTATGACAGGGAGTAATTCTGGAAACACCATATATTTT
NA,TRBD1,TRBV28,TRBJ1-5,CASRPGTGGNQPQHF,TGTGCCAGCAGACCCGGGACAGGGGGCAATCAGCCCCAGCATTTT
NA,TRBD1,TRBV7-6,TRBJ2-7,CASSLADRDGEQYF,TGTGCCAGCAGCTTAGCGGACAGGGATGGCGAGCAGTACTTC
NA,NA,TRBV7-9,TRBJ1-2,CASSFDRPDLYYGYTF,TGTGCCAGCAGCTTTGACAGACCCGATCTTTACTATGGCTACACCTTC
NA,TRBD2,TRBV2,TRBJ2-1,CAAGLAGYNEQFF,TGTGCCGCGGGGCTAGCGGGGTACAATGAGCAGTTCTTC
NA,TRBD1,TRBV5-4,TRBJ1-2,CASSLFQGANGYTF,TGTGCCAGCAGCTTGTTTCAGGGGGCAAATGGCTACACCTTC
NA,TRBD1,TRBV29-1,TRBJ1-4,CSALEGQGEKLFF,TGCAGCGCCCTCGAGGGACAGGGTGAAAAACTGTTTTTT
NA,TRBD1,TRBV5-4,TRBJ2-3,CASSLVQGGTDTQYF,TGTGCCAGCAGCTTGGTCCAGGGGGGCACAGATACGCAGTATTTT
NA,TRBD2,TRBV6-4,TRBJ2-1,CASSEFAGGNNEQFF,TGTGCCAGCAGTGAATTTGCGGGGGGAAACAATGAGCAGTTCTTC
NA,NA,TRBV19,TRBJ1-1,CASIDQGLTEAFF,TGTGCCAGTATTGACCAGGGTCTCACTGAAGCTTTCTTT
NA,TRBD1,TRBV7-9,TRBJ2-1,CASSALDRQHNEQFF,TGTGCCAGCAGCGCGCTGGACAGGCAACACAATGAGCAGTTCTTC
NA,TRBD1,TRBV10-3,TRBJ2-7,CAISTGQFSYEQYF,TGTGCCATCAGTACGGGACAGTTCTCCTACGAGCAGTACTTC
NA,NA,TRBV27,TRBJ2-7,CASGAVVYEQYF,TGTGCCAGCGGGGCAGTAGTCTACGAGCAGTACTTC
NA,NA,TRBV30,TRBJ1-2,CAWSPSTGRANYGYTF,TGTGCCTGGAGTCCTAGTACAGGGAGGGCTAACTATGGCTACACCTTC
NA,NA,TRBV5-4,TRBJ1-1,CASSLGGGSSEAFF,TGTGCCAGCAGCTTGGGGGGCGGGAGCTCTGAAGCTTTCTTT
NA,TRBD1,TRBV11-2,TRBJ2-7,CASGNGQGAYEQYF,TGTGCCAGCGGAAACGGGCAGGGGGCCTACGAGCAGTACTTC
NA,NA,TRBV12-5,TRBJ1-2,CASGLWGVYYGYTF,TGTGCTAGTGGTCTTTGGGGAGTGTACTATGGCTACACCTTC
NA,NA,TRBV29-1,TRBJ1-2,CSVPDRILYGYTF,TGCAGCGTTCCTGACAGGATCCTCTATGGCTACACCTTC
NA,NA,TRBV7-2,TRBJ1-1,CASSPMGPVRFTTEAFF,TGTGCCAGCAGCCCCATGGGGCCCGTTAGGTTTACGACTGAAGCTTTCTTT
NA,NA,TRBV7-2,TRBJ1-6,CASIPTGYNSPLHF,TGTGCCAGCATCCCCACTGGTTATAATTCACCCCTCCACTTT
few,TRBD1,TRBV4-2,TRBJ2-1,CASSQGGQGAILHNEQFF,TGTGCCAGCAGCCAAGGGGGACAGGGGGCAATACTCCACAATGAGCAGTTCTTC
NA,NA,TRBV21-1,TRBJ1-2,CASSKGAGEGYTF,TGTGCCAGCAGCAAAGGGGCAGGGGAGGGCTACACCTTC
NA,NA,TRBV6-5,TRBJ1-2,CASSTRTGTNYGYTF,TGTGCCAGCAGTACCCGGACGGGAACTAACTATGGCTACACCTTC
NA,NA,TRBV19,TRBJ2-1,CASSIAASMSSYNEQFF,TGTGCCAGTAGTATTGCTGCCTCGATGAGCTCCTACAATGAGCAGTTCTTC
NA,TRBD1,TRBV15,TRBJ1-2,CATSRDLGQNYGYTF,TGTGCCACCAGCAGAGATTTGGGACAGAATTATGGCTACACCTTC
NA,TRBD1,TRBV13,TRBJ2-5,CASSSQGGEVGETQYF,TGTGCCAGCAGCTCACAGGGGGGCGAAGTTGGAGAGACCCAGTACTTC
NA,TRBD1,TRBV27,TRBJ2-1,CASSWDRNSYNEQFF,TGTGCCAGCAGTTGGGACAGAAACTCCTACAATGAGCAGTTCTTC
NA,NA,TRBV7-2,TRBJ1-1,CASSLNVGPMNTEAFF,TGTGCCAGCAGCTTAAATGTGGGGCCGATGAACACTGAAGCTTTCTTT
NA,TRBD1,TRBV10-1,TRBJ1-1,CASSDRYRGHTEAFF,TGCGCCAGCAGTGATAGGTACAGGGGGCACACTGAAGCTTTCTTT
once,NA,TRBV4-3,TRBJ2-7,CASSQAFKMGLGDYEQYF,TGCGCCAGCAGCCAAGCTTTCAAGATGGGTCTAGGAGACTACGAGCAGTACTTC
NA,NA,TRBV5-6,TRBJ2-7,CASSLMPDEQYF,TGTGCCAGCAGCTTGATGCCAGACGAGCAGTACTTC
NA,TRBD1,TRBV4-3,TRBJ1-1,CASSLRQGLNTEAFF,TGCGCCAGCAGCCTTCGACAGGGGTTGAACACTGAAGCTTTCTTT
NA,TRBD2,TRBV27,TRBJ2-2,CASSFLAGNTGELFF,TGTGCCAGCAGTTTCCTAGCGGGGAACACCGGGGAGCTGTTTTTT
NA,NA,TRBV18,TRBJ1-2,CASSPPQGDYGYTF,TGTGCCAGCTCACCACCCCAGGGTGACTATGGCTACACCTTC
NA,NA,TRBV11-2,TRBJ1-2,CASSIGGYGYTF,TGTGCCAGCAGCATCGGAGGCTATGGCTACACCTTC
NA,TRBD2,TRBV30,TRBJ2-2,CAWRAGGATGELFF,TGTGCCTGGAGGGCGGGAGGAGCAACCGGGGAGCTGTTTTTT
NA,NA,TRBV7-9,TRBJ2-7,CASSLLGPQGSYEQYF,TGTGCCAGCAGCTTATTAGGTCCCCAGGGTTCCTACGAGCAGTACTTC
NA,TRBD1,TRBV5-1,TRBJ1-4,CASSLTGGFEKLFF,TGCGCCAGCAGCTTGACAGGGGGATTTGAAAAACTGTTTTTT
NA,NA,TRBV4-1,TRBJ1-5,CASSPNLDQPQHF,TGCGCCAGCAGCCCGAACCTAGATCAGCCCCAGCATTTT